Following are 21 T cell receptor beta chains from one sample sequenced in a study of a mutant IDH1 vaccine in newly diagnosed glioma. For these TCRs, the target antigens are not known. Time point given: week 23, last vaccination. In the vaccine, a single dose held 300 ug of the mutant IDH1 20-mer peptide, along with topical imiquimod. Using immunoSEQ multiplex PCR, the repertoire was profiled, and TCRdb retains in-frame clones only, with some absent. The repertoire holds tens of thousands of clones, with 75% to 90% as singletons. Source: PBMCs, taken from a glioma patient whose treatment included an IDH1 peptide vaccine. The source is a man in his forties or fifties with glioma.

This clone counts as medium-sized. The V call is TRBV6-5, the J call TRBJ1-5; TRBD1 is a possible D gene (6 bases). CDR1 MNHEY and CDR2 SVGAGI come from the germline V gene. The CDR3 spans 14 residues. V lost 7 bases to trimming and J lost 4 bases, with 14 bases between them. DNA of the CDR3: TGTGCCAGCACTATAACCCAGGGGAATCAGCCCCAGCATTTT. Protein: CASTITQGNQPQHF.

The chain employs TRBV5-6 and TRBJ2-1; D is uncertain. This CDR3 has 11 residues. Trimming stripped 1 base from V and 7 bases from J, with 3 bases between. CDR1 SGHDT and CDR2 YYEEEE come from the germline V gene. DNA for the CDR3: TGTGCCAGCAGCTTGTGGAATGAGCAGTTCTTC. It translates to CASSLWNEQFF.

V gene TRBV30 combines with J gene TRBJ2-3, with TRBD1 identical over 8 bases. The CDR3 is 13 amino acids. Germline V gene data show CDR1 as GTSNPN and CDR2 as SVGIG (reference sequence). J gave up 3 bases and V 4 bases, and 3 bases lay outside the gene matches. The CDR3 bases are TGTGCCTGGACAGGGGGCACGACAGATACGCAGTATTTT. It codes for CAWTGGTTDTQYF.

The chain couples TRBV6-1 to TRBJ1-2; tentative D call: TRBD1 (6 bases). Germline assignment: CDR1 MNHNS and CDR2 SASEGT. CDR3 length: 14 amino acids. Trimming removed 8 bases at V and 5 bases at J, with 18 bases between. DNA for the CDR3: TGTGCCAGCCAAAACCGGGACATGGCTTATGGCTACACCTTC. The encoded protein is CASQNRDMAYGYTF.

V is TRBV27 and J is TRBJ2-7; 9 bases are a match to TRBD1. The germline V gene encodes CDR1 MNHEY and CDR2 SMNVEV (reference sequence). The CDR3 is 16 amino acids. The J segment lost 4 bases and the V segment lost 2 bases, leaving 9 bases of the junction unmatched. The CDR3 nucleotides read TGTGCCAGCAGTTTAAGGGGCGGGACAGGGCTGTACGAGCAGTACTTC. As protein: CASSLRGGTGLYEQYF.

The chain joins TRBV19 to TRBJ2-1; TRBD1 is a possible D gene (5 bases). Trimming took off 5 bases at V and 7 bases at J, with 12 bases between the two ends. This CDR3 is built from 13 residues. CDR1 and CDR2 (germline): LNHDA, SQIVND (reference sequence). Here the CDR3 reads CASSVRVWNEQFF. The CDR3 DNA sequence: TGTGCCAGTAGTGTCAGGGTGTGGAATGAGCAGTTCTTC.

CDR3 sequence (DNA): TGCGCCAGCAGCCAAAATTACGGGAGTAATGAAAAACTGTTTTTT. Translated: CASSQNYGSNEKLFF. The genes are TRBV4-1 and TRBJ1-4; no definite D call. The V gene's germline CDR1 is MGHRA and CDR2 YSYEKL. V was cut by 2 bases and J by 4 bases, with 11 bases left in between. CDR3 length: 15 amino acids.

The J gene is TRBJ2-7, the V gene TRBV19; 9 bases align to TRBD1. The V and J ends lost 6 bases and 2 bases, in that order; junction bases with no gene match: 5. Per the germline V gene, CDR1 is LNHDA and CDR2 is SQIVND (reference sequence). This CDR3 has 14 residues. The CDR3 spells CASSPGQGTYEQYF. CDR3 coding DNA: TGTGCCAGTAGCCCGGGACAGGGAACCTACGAGCAGTACTTC. The full variable domain, with the rest looked up from reference TRBV19 and TRBJ2-7, is DGGITQSPKYLFRKEGQNVTLSCEQNLNHDAMYWYRQDPGQGLRLIYYSQIVNDFQKGDIAEGYSVSREKKESFPLTVTSAQKNPTAFYLCASSPGQGTYEQYFGPGTRLTVT.

This rearrangement joins TRBV5-1 to TRBJ1-2, with TRBD1 matching 7 bases. Germline-derived CDR1 and CDR2 are SGHRS and YFSETQ. The J segment lost 0 bases and the V segment lost 7 bases, leaving 6 bases of the junction unmatched. CDR3 length: 14 amino acids. This chain's CDR3 is CASGQADSNYGYTF. The CDR3 region has the DNA TGCGCCAGCGGACAGGCCGATTCTAACTATGGCTACACCTTC.

The chain couples TRBV7-8 to TRBJ1-2; 8 positions agree with TRBD1. This CDR3 has 16 amino acids. The V and J ends lost 1 base and 4 bases, in that order; junction bases with no gene match: 8. From germline, CDR1 is SGHVS and CDR2 FQNEAQ. As DNA, the CDR3 is TGTGCCAGCAGCTTAGGGTCAGGGGGCGCCGGCTATGGCTACACCTTC. It is translated as CASSLGSGGAGYGYTF. Supplemented by reference TRBV7-8 and TRBJ1-2, the full variable domain reads GAGVSQSPRYKVAKRGQDVALRCDPISGHVSLFWYQQALGQGPEFLTYFQNEAQLDKSGLPSDRFFAERPEGSVSTLKIQRTQQEDSAVYLCASSLGSGGAGYGYTFGSGTRLTVV.

The V and J genes are TRBV5-6 and TRBJ2-7; possible D gene TRBD2, 6 bases. Trimming took off 0 bases at V and 5 bases at J, with 15 bases between the two ends. Germline CDR1 SGHDT, CDR2 YYEEEE. The CDR3 is 15 amino acids. Written as DNA, the CDR3 is TGTGCCAGCAGCTTGGTAGGGACTCCGCCCCACGAGCAGTACTTC. It encodes CASSLVGTPPHEQYF.

This chain uses TRBV6-5 with TRBJ2-3; 8 bases align to TRBD1. The CDR3 is made up of 14 amino acids. Germline CDR1 is MNHEY and CDR2 is SVGAGI. V shed 6 bases and J 6 bases; nucleotides not matched to a gene: 8. The CDR3 nucleotides read TGTGCCAGCAGGGCGGACAGGGAATACGATACGCAGTATTTT. Protein product: CASRADREYDTQYF.

The CDR3 spells CASSPPLTRGDEKLFF. In DNA, the CDR3 is TGTGCCAGCTCACCACCCCTGACCCGGGGAGACGAAAAACTGTTTTTT. The chain combines TRBV18 with TRBJ1-4; D gene unclear. The CDR3 length is 16 residues. The germline CDR1 and CDR2 sequences are KGHSH and LQKENI. Trimming pared 0 bases from V and 8 bases from J, leaving 16 bases between.

The genes are TRBV10-3 and TRBJ2-2; 7 nucleotides align to TRBD1. The CDR3 has 14 residues. Germline V gene data show CDR1 as ENHRY and CDR2 as SYGVKD. The V and J ends lost 3 bases and 4 bases, in that order; junction bases with no gene match: 2. CDR3 nucleotides: TGTGCCATCAGTGAACAGGGGTCCACCGGGGAGCTGTTTTTT. It codes for CAISEQGSTGELFF.

The CDR3 loop reads CASSRPGNGGNTIYF. The CDR3 DNA reads as TGTGCCAGCTCACGTCCGGGAAACGGTGGAAACACCATATATTTT. The rearrangement uses TRBV18 and TRBJ1-3; D is ambiguous. The CDR3 is made up of 15 amino acids. Between the trimmed V and J ends, which lost 4 bases and 3 bases, there was a span of 13 bases. Germline CDR1 KGHSH, CDR2 LQKENI.

The rearrangement uses TRBV10-3 and TRBJ1-5, with TRBD1 identical over 8 bases. This CDR3 is built from 14 residues. CDR1 ENHRY and CDR2 SYGVKD come from the germline V gene. V trimming: 4 bases; J trimming: 1 base; junction bases outside the gene matches: 0. For the CDR3, the DNA is TGTGCCATCAGTGGACAGGGGAGCAATCAGCCCCAGCATTTT. It yields the protein CAISGQGSNQPQHF.

The chain combines TRBV7-2 with TRBJ2-1; TRBD1 matches at 9 bases. The CDR3 has 13 amino acids. Unmatched junction bases numbered 2, after V lost 1 base and J lost 10 bases. CDR1 is SGHTA and CDR2 is FQGNSA in the germline V gene. CDR3: CASSLVGTGEQFF. DNA of the CDR3: TGTGCCAGCAGCTTAGTCGGGACAGGGGAGCAGTTCTTC.

This clone appeared a few times. The V call is TRBV2, the J call TRBJ1-4; D is possibly TRBD1 (6 bases). This CDR3 has 14 amino acids. V lost 0 bases and J 7 bases, leaving 9 bases between the germline ends. Germline-derived CDR1 and CDR2 are SNHLY and FYNNEI. The CDR3 protein is CASSEAEGGEKLFF. Written as DNA, the CDR3 is TGTGCCAGCAGTGAAGCGGAGGGGGGTGAAAAACTGTTTTTT.

This clone was seen more than once but under ten times. The J gene is TRBJ2-1, the V gene TRBV6-1; D gene uncertain. Germline V gives CDR1 MNHNS, CDR2 SASEGT. CDR3 length equals 15 residues. V was clipped by 2 bases and J by 3 bases, with 11 bases between them. In DNA, the CDR3 is TGTGCCAGCAGTGAACCCGGACGGTTCTACAATGAGCAGTTCTTC. Its translation is CASSEPGRFYNEQFF.

This sequence joins TRBV14 and TRBJ2-1; a weak D match, TRBD1 (7 bases). This CDR3 contains 13 residues. Deletions cut 4 bases from V and 9 bases from J, with 13 bases between. Germline loops: CDR1 SGHDN, CDR2 FVKESK. CDR3 residues: CASSRTGGVEQFF. In DNA, the CDR3 is TGTGCCAGCAGCCGGACAGGAGGGGTTGAGCAGTTCTTC.

The J gene is TRBJ2-1, the V gene TRBV9; possible D gene TRBD2, 6 bases. V lost 0 bases and J 9 bases, leaving 16 bases between the germline ends. Germline loops: CDR1 SGDLS, CDR2 YYNGEE. The CDR3 consists of 15 residues. The CDR3 is CASSVEAVGRGEQFF. The DNA of the CDR3 is TGTGCCAGCAGCGTAGAGGCCGTGGGGCGGGGTGAGCAGTTCTTC.